The clone carrying this T cell receptor (beta chain) came up a few times. Its antigen is unidentified. This sample stems from a study of CD8 T cells in ankylosing spondylitis. Study conclusions and caveats: Prior work had noted some motif variants in reactive arthritis blood and synovial fluid. Clones linked to disease were reported to show significant enrichment in matched ankylosing spondylitis synovial fluid. Within peripheral blood, clones linked to disease were CD8+ and relatively rare. Seemingly characteristic of ankylosing spondylitis blood was a TCR beta motif consisting of about 8 highly homologous variants.

With V trimmed by 2 bases and J by 3 bases, 3 bases remained unmatched. The germline V gene encodes CDR1 SQVTM and CDR2 ANQGSEA. This CDR3 contains 13 residues. Libraries of TCR beta came from quantitative 5'-RACE with molecular barcodes. TCRdb reanalysed the 5' RACE reads using MiXCR and keeps one entry per CDR3 protein. In the table there are about 420,000 distinct CDR3 sequences, approximately 20% of which are singletons. The V and J genes are TRBV29-1 and TRBJ2-7; 8 nucleotides agree with TRBD2. The clonotype comes from a male donor with ankylosing spondylitis. Sequenced material: blood, either unsorted or a sorted T cell fraction (not recorded which). The CDR3 loop is CSVETSGHYEQYF. In nucleotides, the CDR3 is TGCAGCGTTGAAACTAGCGGCCACTACGAGCAGTACTTC.